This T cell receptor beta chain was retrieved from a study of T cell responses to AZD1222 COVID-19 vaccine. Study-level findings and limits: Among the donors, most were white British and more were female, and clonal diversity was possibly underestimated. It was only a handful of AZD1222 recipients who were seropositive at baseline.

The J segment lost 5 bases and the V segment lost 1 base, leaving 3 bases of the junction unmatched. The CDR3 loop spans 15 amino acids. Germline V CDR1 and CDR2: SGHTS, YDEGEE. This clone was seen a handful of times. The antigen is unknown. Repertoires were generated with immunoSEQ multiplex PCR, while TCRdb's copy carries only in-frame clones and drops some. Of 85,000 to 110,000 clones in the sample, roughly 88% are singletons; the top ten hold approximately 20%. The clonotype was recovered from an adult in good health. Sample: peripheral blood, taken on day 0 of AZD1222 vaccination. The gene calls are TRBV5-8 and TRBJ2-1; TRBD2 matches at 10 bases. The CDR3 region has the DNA TGTGCCAGCAGCTTGCGTGGGACTAGCGACAATGAGCAGTTCTTC. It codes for CASSLRGTSDNEQFF.